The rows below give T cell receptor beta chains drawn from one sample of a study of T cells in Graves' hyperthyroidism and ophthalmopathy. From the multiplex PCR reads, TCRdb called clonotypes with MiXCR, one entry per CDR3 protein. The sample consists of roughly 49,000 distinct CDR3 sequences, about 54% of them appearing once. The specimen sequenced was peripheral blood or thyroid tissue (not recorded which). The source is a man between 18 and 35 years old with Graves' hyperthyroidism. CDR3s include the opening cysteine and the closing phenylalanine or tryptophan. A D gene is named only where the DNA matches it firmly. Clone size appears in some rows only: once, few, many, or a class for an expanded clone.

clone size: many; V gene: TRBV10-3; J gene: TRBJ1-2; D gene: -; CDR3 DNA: TGTGCCATCAAGGAAGGCAGCCGAGCGGGGAACTATGGCTACACCTTC; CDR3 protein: CAIKEGSRAGNYGYTF
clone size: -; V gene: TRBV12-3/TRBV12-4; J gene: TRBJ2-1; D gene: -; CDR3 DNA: TGTGCCAGCTTCGGGAGAGACAGCCGCTCCTACAATGAGCAGTTCTTC; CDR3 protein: CASFGRDSRSYNEQFF
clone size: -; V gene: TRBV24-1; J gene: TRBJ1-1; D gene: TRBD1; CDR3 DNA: TGTGCCACCAGTGACCGTCCCGGGACAGGGACTGAAGCTTTCTTT; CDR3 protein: CATSDRPGTGTEAFF
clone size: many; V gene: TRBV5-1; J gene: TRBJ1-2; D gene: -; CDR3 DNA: TGCGCCAGCAGCTTGGATCGTCAGAAAAACTATGGCTACACCTTC; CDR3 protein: CASSLDRQKNYGYTF
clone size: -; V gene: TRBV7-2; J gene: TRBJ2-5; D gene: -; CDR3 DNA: TGTGCCAGCAGCTTTCGTCAAGGGGGTGGGGAGACCCAGTACTTC; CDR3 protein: CASSFRQGGGETQYF
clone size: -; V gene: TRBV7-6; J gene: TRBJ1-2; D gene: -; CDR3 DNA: TGTGCCAGCAGCTCCCATGGAGAGAGCCCGGGAACTAACTATGGCTACACCTTC; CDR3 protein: CASSSHGESPGTNYGYTF
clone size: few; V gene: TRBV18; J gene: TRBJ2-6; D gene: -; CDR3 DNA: TGTGCCAGCTCACCGAGGGACATCTCTGGGGCCAACGTCCTGACTTTC; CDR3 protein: CASSPRDISGANVLTF
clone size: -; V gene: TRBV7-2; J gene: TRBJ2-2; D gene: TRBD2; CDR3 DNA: TGTGCCAGCAGCTTAGCGGTCGGGAGGTATGGCGGGGAGCTGTTTTTT; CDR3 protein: CASSLAVGRYGGELFF
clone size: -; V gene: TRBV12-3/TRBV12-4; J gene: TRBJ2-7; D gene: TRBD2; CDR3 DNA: TGTGCCAGCAGTTTTACTAGCGGGAGTGGCGAGCAGTACTTC; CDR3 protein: CASSFTSGSGEQYF
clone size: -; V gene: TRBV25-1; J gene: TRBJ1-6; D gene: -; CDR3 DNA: TGTGCCAGCAGTGAATACCGGACGGATAATTCACCCCTCCACTTT; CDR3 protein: CASSEYRTDNSPLHF
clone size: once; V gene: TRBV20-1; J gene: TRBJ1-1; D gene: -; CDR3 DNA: TGCAGTGCTAGAGTCAGTTACGTCACTGAAGCTTTCTTT; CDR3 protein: CSARVSYVTEAFF
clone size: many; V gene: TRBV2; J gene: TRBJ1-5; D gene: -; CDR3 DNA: TGTGCCAGCAGTGACCCCAACACCAATTATCAGCCCCAGCATTTT; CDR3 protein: CASSDPNTNYQPQHF
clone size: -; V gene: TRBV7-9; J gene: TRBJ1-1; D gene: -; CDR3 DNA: TGTGCCAGCAGCTTACCCCTGAACACTGAAGCTTTCTTT; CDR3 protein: CASSLPLNTEAFF
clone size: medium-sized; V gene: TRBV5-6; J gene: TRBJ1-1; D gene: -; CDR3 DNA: TGTGCCAGCAGCTTGGGTAGGTGGAACACTGAAGCTTTCTTT; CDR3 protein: CASSLGRWNTEAFF
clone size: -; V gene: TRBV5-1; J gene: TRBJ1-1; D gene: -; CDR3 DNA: TGCGCCAGCAGCTTTCGCGGACAAGGGCGCGGTATGAACACTGAAGCTTACTTT; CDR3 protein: CASSFRGQGRGMNTEAYF
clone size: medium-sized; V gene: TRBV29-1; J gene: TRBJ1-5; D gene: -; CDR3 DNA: TGCAGCGTTGCAGCCGGAGGGGGTGCGGATCAGCCCCAGCATTTT; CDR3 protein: CSVAAGGGADQPQHF